A selection of T cell receptor beta chains follows, all from one sample in a study of breast tumors, draining lymph nodes, adjacent tissues. One entry per CDR3 protein, called by TCRdb with MiXCR from the multiplex PCR reads. The data hold nearly 200,000 distinct CDR3 sequences, with around a third observed a single time. Sequencing used axillary lymph node tissue. All receptors come from a female donor with breast cancer. Some clones in this sample may be carry-over from other donors' samples. Both conserved end residues are part of each CDR3. The D gene is left open where the match is weak. Not every row has a clone size; where given, it reads once, few, many or a size class.

clone_size j_call d_call v_call cdr3_nt cdr3_aa
NA TRBJ1-1 NA TRBV19 TGTGCCAGTAGTACCTCACGGAGGGACACTGAAGCTTTCTTT CASSTSRRDTEAFF
many TRBJ1-5 NA TRBV6-1 TGTGCCACCGGGGAGAGGCAGAATCAGCCCCAGCATTTT CATGERQNQPQHF
many TRBJ2-7 TRBD2 TRBV6-5 TGTGCCAGCAGTTCGGGACTAGCGGGGGCCTGGGAGCAGTACTTC CASSSGLAGAWEQYF
few TRBJ1-2 NA TRBV12-3/TRBV12-4 TGTGCCAGCAGTTTCTCTTACGACGATGGCTACACCTTC CASSFSYDDGYTF
NA TRBJ1-1 TRBD1 TRBV15 TGTGCCACCAGCAGAGATAGGGGGCGGACAGGGAACACTGAAGCTTTCTTT CATSRDRGRTGNTEAFF
NA TRBJ2-3 NA TRBV29-1 TGCAGCGCACCGGGACTTAGGGGGCCAGATACGCAGTATTTT CSAPGLRGPDTQYF
NA TRBJ2-7 TRBD1 TRBV7-9 TGTGCCAGCTCACCTTTGTCACCGGGACAGGGGGCTCGCGAGCAGTACTTC CASSPLSPGQGAREQYF
NA TRBJ1-1 TRBD1 TRBV20-1 TGCAGTGCAACAGGGGCGTGGATGAACACTGAAGCTTCCTTT CSATGAWMNTEASF
NA TRBJ2-5 NA TRBV2 TGTGCCAGCAGTGGAGGAGAGACCCAGTACTTC CASSGGETQYF
many TRBJ1-2 TRBD1 TRBV12-3/TRBV12-4 TGTGCCAGCAGTTTGCAGGGGGTGAATGGCTACACCTTC CASSLQGVNGYTF
many TRBJ2-7 TRBD2 TRBV19 TGTGCCAGTTCGGGACTAGCGGGAGATTGGTACGAGCAGTACTTC CASSGLAGDWYEQYF
NA TRBJ1-5 NA TRBV20-1 TGCAGTGCTAGAGATAGTAAGGGCAGCGAGCAGCCCCAGCATTTT CSARDSKGSEQPQHF
many TRBJ2-5 NA TRBV20-1 TGCAGTGCTAGAGATAATGTCGGCTGGTACCAAGAGACCCAGTACTTC CSARDNVGWYQETQYF
many TRBJ2-2 TRBD2 TRBV12-3/TRBV12-4 TGTGCCAGCGAGCGGGGGGGCCTCACCGGGGAGCTGTTTTTT CASERGGLTGELFF
NA TRBJ1-1 TRBD1 TRBV6-6 TGTGCCAGCAGGACAGGGGTTATGAACACTGAAGCTTTCTTT CASRTGVMNTEAFF
NA TRBJ1-5 NA TRBV5-1 TGCGCCAGCAGAGGGGGGAATTGGAATCAGCCCCAGCATTTT CASRGGNWNQPQHF
many TRBJ2-7 TRBD2 TRBV20-1 TGCAGTGCTAGAGATTCCAGCGGGAGGTCCTCCTACGAGCAGTACTTC CSARDSSGRSSYEQYF
many TRBJ2-2 TRBD1 TRBV29-1 TGCAGCGCCGTTCGACAGGGGAGCGGGGAGCTGTTTTTT CSAVRQGSGELFF
NA TRBJ2-2 TRBD2 TRBV20-1 TGCAGTGCTAGAGTAGCAGCGGGGGAAGGCGGGGAGCTGTTTTTT CSARVAAGEGGELFF
many TRBJ2-2 TRBD2 TRBV6-2/TRBV6-3 TGTGCCAGCAGTTACTCGATAATGCGGGAGGATACCGGGGAGCTGTTTTTT CASSYSIMREDTGELFF
many TRBJ2-5 NA TRBV6-5 TGTGCCAGCAGTCACTCCCCCGAATACCAAGAGACCCAGTACTTC CASSHSPEYQETQYF
many TRBJ1-3 NA TRBV13 TGTGCCAGCAGCCAAATGACCTACCACTCTGGAAACACCATATATTTT CASSQMTYHSGNTIYF
many TRBJ2-3 NA TRBV29-1 TGCAGCGTTGATTCGATGTCGGGCACAGATACGCAGTATTTT CSVDSMSGTDTQYF
NA TRBJ2-1 NA TRBV29-1 TGCAGCGTTGTTTACTACTTAGGGCCCGCTGAGCAGTTCTTC CSVVYYLGPAEQFF
few TRBJ1-5 NA TRBV27 TGTGCCAGCCAATCGGGGTTCAATCAGCCCCAGCATTTT CASQSGFNQPQHF
many TRBJ1-2 NA TRBV4-1 TGCGCCAGCAGCCTCGGGACGGGATCAGCCTATGGCTACACCTTC CASSLGTGSAYGYTF
many TRBJ2-3 NA TRBV10-3 TGTGCCATCAGTGGGACCGACAGCCCGGGCACAGATACGCAGTATTTT CAISGTDSPGTDTQYF
NA TRBJ2-1 NA TRBV6-6 TGTGCCAGCAGTTACCGAAGGGGCGAGATTTTCTTC CASSYRRGEIFF
NA TRBJ2-7 NA TRBV10-3 TGTGCCATCAGTACCGACGGAACCTACGAGCAGTACTTC CAISTDGTYEQYF
many TRBJ2-7 NA TRBV6-6 TGTGCCAGCAGTGAAATAAGGGAAAACGAGCAGTACTTC CASSEIRENEQYF
NA TRBJ1-4 NA TRBV7-2 TGTGCCAGCAGCTTAGGGGGGAAGAATGAAAAACTGTTTTTT CASSLGGKNEKLFF
NA TRBJ2-1 NA TRBV6-1 TGTGCCAGCAGTGAATTTGGGGGCCACAATGAGCAGTTCTTC CASSEFGGHNEQFF
NA TRBJ2-3 NA TRBV19 TGTGCCAGTAGTATGACCAGGGATGGCACTAGCACAGATACGCAGTATTTT CASSMTRDGTSTDTQYF
many TRBJ2-3 NA TRBV6-2/TRBV6-3 TGTGCCAGCAGGGCTAGCACAGATACGCAGTATTTT CASRASTDTQYF
many TRBJ1-2 NA TRBV6-1 TGTGCCAGCAGTGAACTAGCTCTTCCTAACTATGGCTACACCTTC CASSELALPNYGYTF
many TRBJ2-1 NA TRBV4-3 TGCGCCAGCAGCCAAGAGCACTCCCCTATCTACAATGAGCAGTTCTTC CASSQEHSPIYNEQFF
many TRBJ2-1 NA TRBV5-1 TGCGCCAGCAGCTCACTGATGGAGGAGCAGTTCTTC CASSSLMEEQFF
many TRBJ2-3 NA TRBV20-1 TGCAGTGCGACCCCGTCAGATACGCAGTATTTT CSATPSDTQYF
many TRBJ1-5 NA TRBV19 TGTGCCAGTAGTATGGACAACGTGAATCAGCCCCAGCATTTT CASSMDNVNQPQHF
many TRBJ2-5 NA TRBV14 TGTGCCAGCAGCCAACCCCCGTCTCGGGGTAAAGGGACCCAGTACTTC CASSQPPSRGKGTQYF
many TRBJ2-3 TRBD2 TRBV5-5 TGTGCCAGCAGCTCGGGGAGGGCCGGCCCGACGCAGTATTTT CASSSGRAGPTQYF
NA TRBJ2-4 TRBD2 TRBV25-1 TGTGCCAGCAGCCAAGAATGGGAGGGCGGGGGGGCGACGAGGAACATTCAGTACTTC CASSQEWEGGGATRNIQYF
many TRBJ2-1 NA TRBV28 TGTGCCAGCAGTTTTCCCGGGGGCCTAGGGTTCTTC CASSFPGGLGFF
NA TRBJ2-7 NA TRBV10-1 TGCGCCTCCCAGAGAGAAGGGAATTACGAGCAGTACTTC CASQREGNYEQYF
many TRBJ2-5 TRBD2 TRBV29-1 TGCAGCGTTCTCGGGGTAGCGGGGGTAGAGACCCAGTACTTC CSVLGVAGVETQYF
NA TRBJ1-5 NA TRBV18 TGTGCCAGCTCCAGAGGGGGGGTCTATCAGCCCCAGCATTTT CASSRGGVYQPQHF
NA TRBJ1-1 TRBD1 TRBV4-1 TGCGCCAGCAGCCATCAATTTCAGGGGGACACTGAAGCTTTCTTT CASSHQFQGDTEAFF
NA TRBJ1-6 NA TRBV11-2 TGTGCCAGCAGCTTAAGCCAGAGGGCAGGGAGTTCACCCCTCCACTTT CASSLSQRAGSSPLHF
NA TRBJ2-2 NA TRBV11-2 TGTGCCTGGGGTAGCGTATATACCCTTCGTCCGAACACCGGGGAGCTGTTTTTT CAWGSVYTLRPNTGELFF
many TRBJ2-7 TRBD1 TRBV5-1 TGCGCCAGCAGCCCCGGGACAGGGGGCCCACGTCGCTACGAGCAGTACTTC CASSPGTGGPRRYEQYF
many TRBJ1-5 TRBD1 TRBV12-3/TRBV12-4 TGTGCCAGCAGTTTAGTAGGGACAGGGAGGGTTGGGCCCCAGCATTTT CASSLVGTGRVGPQHF
many TRBJ1-4 NA TRBV25-1 TGTGCCAGCAGTGAGGGTGAAAAACTGTTTTTT CASSEGEKLFF
NA TRBJ2-1 TRBD1 TRBV6-5 TGTGTCAGCAGTGTCAACAGGGGTAGCAACAATGAGCAGTTCTTC CVSSVNRGSNNEQFF
many TRBJ1-2 NA TRBV30 TGTGCCTGGAGTGGGGGGGCCAACTATGGCTACACCTTC CAWSGGANYGYTF
many TRBJ2-7 TRBD1 TRBV6-1 TGTGCCAGCAGCCCCCGGGACAGGGGGCGAGAGCAGTACTTC CASSPRDRGREQYF
many TRBJ2-3 TRBD1 TRBV5-1 TGCGCCAGCAGCACGGGACAGAGCACAGATACGCAGTATTTT CASSTGQSTDTQYF